The 20 T cell receptor beta chains below were found in one sample sequenced in a study of T-cell reconstitution after alpha-beta-depleted transplantation in children. A library of TCRbeta sequences, prepared with unique molecular identifiers, was generated. TCRdb re-called the PCR reads with MiXCR, one entry per CDR3 protein. Among 200,000 to 250,000 distinct CDR3 sequences listed, 7.5% to 10% were seen once. The specimen comprised PBMCs from the stem cell graft donor, sampled from the stem cell graft. These receptors came from a human donor who donated a stem cell graft to a child with SCID.

This chain uses TRBV11-2 with TRBJ2-5; D remains unclear. The CDR3 totals 12 residues. CDR1 is SGHAT, CDR2 FQNNGV, per germline. With 6 bases removed from V and 2 bases from J, the gap between germline ends came to 7 bases. CDR3 region: CASRHSQETQYF. The CDR3 DNA sequence: TGTGCCAGCAGGCACTCTCAAGAGACCCAGTACTTC.

This clonotype was found many times. The rearrangement joins TRBV7-8 to TRBJ1-5; weak D call: TRBD1 (5 bases). V was clipped by 3 bases and J by 6 bases, with 18 bases between them. CDR3 length: 16 amino acids. CDR1 and CDR2 (germline): SGHVS, FQNEAQ. The CDR3 sequence: CASSLSRQPRGQPQHF. The CDR3 coding sequence is TGTGCCAGCAGCTTGTCCCGACAGCCCCGAGGTCAGCCCCAGCATTTT.

This clonotype has at least ten counts. The chain joins TRBV5-1 to TRBJ2-3, with D possibly matching TRBD1 (5 bases). This CDR3 comprises 14 residues. V gave up 4 bases and J gave up 2 bases, with 11 bases separating them. In germline, CDR1 is SGHRS, CDR2 YFSETQ. This CDR3 is CASSEQEFTDTQYF. The CDR3 nucleotides read TGCGCCAGCAGCGAACAGGAGTTCACAGATACGCAGTATTTT.

This clonotype was found many times. The J gene is TRBJ1-1, the V gene TRBV11-2; 7 positions agree with TRBD1. From germline, CDR1 is SGHAT and CDR2 FQNNGV. The CDR3 sequence is 16 residues long. J was trimmed by 5 bases and V by 5 bases; bases with no gene match: 14. DNA for the CDR3: TGTGCCAGCAGCGCCAGGACAGCTACCAGGGGGACTGAAGCTTTCTTT. Translation gives CASSARTATRGTEAFF. Full variable domain (outside the CDR3, taken from reference TRBV11-2 and TRBJ1-1): EAGVAQSPRYKIIEKRQSVAFWCNPISGHATLYWYQQILGQGPKLLIQFQNNGVVDDSQLPKDRFSAERLKGVDSTLKIQPAKLEDSAVYLCASSARTATRGTEAFFGQGTRLTVV.

This clonotype was seen many times. CDR3 residues: CASSLGSGGDTQYF. The CDR3 DNA sequence: TGTGCCAGCAGCTTAGGTAGCGGGGGAGATACGCAGTATTTT. The V and J genes are TRBV7-2 and TRBJ2-3; 9 bases agree with TRBD2. The CDR3 has 14 amino acids. The V and J ends lost 1 base and 5 bases, in that order; junction bases with no gene match: 1. The germline CDR1 and CDR2 sequences are SGHTA and FQGNSA.

Ten or more counts support this clonotype. V gene TRBV29-1 combines with J gene TRBJ1-4, with a tentative D call TRBD1 (5 bases). CDR1 is SQVTM, CDR2 ANQGSEA, per germline. The CDR3 runs to 15 residues. V lost 6 bases, J lost 8 bases, and 22 bases lay in between. CDR3 residues: CSVIEEPRGGEKLFF. Here the CDR3 DNA reads TGCAGCGTCATCGAGGAGCCTAGGGGCGGAGAAAAACTGTTTTTT.

This clonotype showed up many times. CDR3 sequence (DNA): TGTGCCAGCAGCTTACCAACAGGGTCTGGGGCCAACGTCCTGACTTTC. As protein: CASSLPTGSGANVLTF. The J gene is TRBJ2-6, the V gene TRBV28, with D possibly matching TRBD1 (6 bases). The germline V gene has CDR1 MDHEN and CDR2 SYDVKM. This CDR3 contains 16 residues. The V gene lost 6 bases and the J gene lost 1 base, with 13 bases spanning the gap.

In its sample, this clonotype was seen many times. The chain links TRBV5-1 to TRBJ1-1, with D unresolved. V was clipped by 4 bases and J by 5 bases, with 21 bases between them. The CDR3 extends over 16 amino acids. Germline V gives CDR1 SGHRS, CDR2 YFSETQ. CDR3 DNA: TGCGCCAGCAGCCGCACGGGGTATTTCGTTGGTACTGAAGCTTTCTTT. It is translated as CASSRTGYFVGTEAFF.

This clonotype was found many times. This chain joins TRBV5-1 and TRBJ1-1; 10 bases match TRBD1. Trimming took 0 bases from V and 5 from J; bases not matched to a gene: 4. CDR1 SGHRS and CDR2 YFSETQ come from the germline V gene. The CDR3 runs 15 residues. The CDR3 loop reads CASSLGDRGGTEAFF. The CDR3 DNA follows: TGCGCCAGCAGCTTGGGGGACAGGGGTGGAACTGAAGCTTTCTTT.

This clonotype was detected many times. The rearrangement links TRBV10-3 to TRBJ1-4; no definite D call. Germline lookup yields CDR1 ENHRY and CDR2 SYGVKD. The CDR3 runs 17 residues. Trimming stripped 3 bases from V and 4 bases from J, with 18 bases between. The CDR3: CAISETRGRVGNEKLFF. The CDR3, as DNA: TGTGCCATCAGTGAAACTCGTGGAAGGGTCGGTAATGAAAAACTGTTTTTT.

This clonotype was observed a single time. The chain employs TRBV9 and TRBJ2-5; either TRBD1 or TRBD2 may fit D (6 bases each). There are 15 residues in the CDR3. V dropped 0 bases and J dropped 1 base, with 10 bases sitting between them. CDR1 is SGDLS, CDR2 YYNGEE, per germline. The CDR3 sequence: CASSVAGAFQETQYF. The CDR3 coding sequence is TGTGCCAGCAGCGTAGCGGGGGCGTTCCAAGAGACCCAGTACTTC.

This clonotype has at least ten counts. The CDR3 spells CASSQSKFVGTVNEKLFF. DNA of the CDR3: TGTGCCAGCAGCCAATCCAAATTCGTCGGGACAGTCAATGAAAAACTGTTTTTT. This sequence joins TRBV3-1 and TRBJ1-4; 7 bases agree with TRBD1. This CDR3 comprises 18 residues. Germline V CDR1 and CDR2: LGHDT, YNNKEL (reference sequence). The V and J ends lost 2 bases and 5 bases, in that order; junction bases with no gene match: 14.

The chain couples TRBV6-2 or TRBV6-3 to TRBJ2-7, with TRBD1 matching 8 bases. The CDR3 contains 16 residues. Germline values: CDR1 MNHEY, CDR2 SVGEGT. V was pared by 2 bases and J by 2 bases, with 8 bases of the junction left unmatched. CDR3 loop: CASSYASGTGPYEQYF. The CDR3 nucleotides are TGTGCCAGCAGTTACGCGTCCGGGACAGGTCCCTACGAGCAGTACTTC.

The rearrangement links TRBV14 to TRBJ2-2, with D possibly called TRBD1 or TRBD2 (5 bases each). Germline V CDR1 and CDR2: SGHDN, FVKESK. The CDR3 sequence is 15 residues long. The V gene lost 4 bases and the J gene lost 3 bases, with 12 bases spanning the gap. DNA for the CDR3: TGTGCCAGCAGCCTGCCCGGGACCCACACCGGGGAGCTGTTTTTT. Its translation: CASSLPGTHTGELFF.

This clonotype was observed at least ten times. The J gene is TRBJ2-3, the V gene TRBV20-1; D ambiguous. Trimming removed 6 bases at V and 4 bases at J, with 11 bases between. Germline CDR1 reads DFQATT; CDR2 reads SNEGSKA (reference sequence). The CDR3 has 12 amino acids. CDR3 bases: TGCAGTGCGTACAAGCATCCAGATACGCAGTATTTT. This translates into CSAYKHPDTQYF.

This clonotype was counted between two and nine times. This chain connects TRBV7-2 to TRBJ1-2; TRBD1 might be the D (5 bases). The V and J ends lost 5 bases and 8 bases respectively, with 15 bases between them. From germline, CDR1 is SGHTA and CDR2 FQGNSA. The CDR3 totals 13 residues. CDR3 sequence reads: CASSGEGARGYTF. The CDR3 bases are TGTGCCAGCAGCGGAGAAGGGGCTCGAGGCTACACCTTC.

In its sample, this clonotype was seen many times. This chain connects TRBV7-2 to TRBJ2-3; D ambiguous. V lost 1 base, J lost 4 bases, and 12 bases lay in between. Germline V gene data show CDR1 as SGHTA and CDR2 as FQGNSA. CDR3 size: 15 residues. CDR3 nucleotide sequence: TGTGCCAGCAGCTTAGGTGTATTAAGGGCAGATACGCAGTATTTT. Residues: CASSLGVLRADTQYF. The full variable domain, with the rest looked up from reference TRBV7-2 and TRBJ2-3, is GAGVSQSPSNKVTEKGKDVELRCDPISGHTALYWYRQSLGQGLEFLIYFQGNSAPDKSGLPSDRFSAERTGGSVSTLTIQRTQQEDSAVYLCASSLGVLRADTQYFGPGTRLTVL.

This chain links TRBV4-1 with TRBJ2-5; 8 nucleotides match TRBD2. This CDR3 has 15 amino acids. Per germline, CDR1 MGHRA and CDR2 YSYEKL. Trimming cost V 4 bases and J 3 bases; bases outside gene matches: 7. CDR3 amino acids: CASSPPGTSKETQYF. Here the CDR3 DNA reads TGCGCCAGCAGCCCCCCCGGGACTAGTAAAGAGACCCAGTACTTC.

This clonotype has just a few counts. J is TRBJ1-2 and V is TRBV20-1; 7 nucleotides align to TRBD1. The CDR3 has 15 amino acids. Germline CDR1 and CDR2: DFQATT and SNEGSKA (reference sequence). The trim removed 2 bases at V and 2 bases at J, leaving 8 bases unmatched. CDR3: CSARMGTGVNYGYTF. In nucleotides, the CDR3 is TGCAGTGCTAGAATGGGCACAGGGGTAAACTATGGCTACACCTTC.

This clonotype has a count of ten or more. V gene TRBV11-2 combines with J gene TRBJ2-5; D is tentatively TRBD1 or TRBD2 (6 bases each). The CDR3 consists of 14 residues. Germline loops: CDR1 SGHAT, CDR2 FQNNGV. Trimming left V 5 bases short and J 5 bases short, with 15 bases between. The CDR3 nucleotides read TGTGCCAGCAGCCTGGGGACACGGGGGGAGACCCAGTACTTC. It is translated as CASSLGTRGETQYF. Drawing the rest from reference TRBV11-2 and TRBJ2-5, the complete variable domain is EAGVAQSPRYKIIEKRQSVAFWCNPISGHATLYWYQQILGQGPKLLIQFQNNGVVDDSQLPKDRFSAERLKGVDSTLKIQPAKLEDSAVYLCASSLGTRGETQYFGPGTRLLVL.